This passage covers 14 T cell receptor beta chains from one sample sequenced in a study of T cells in Graves' hyperthyroidism and ophthalmopathy. Amplified regions were TCR beta CDR3 sequences from RNA transcripts. Using the HTBI primer set, a first-round RT-PCR was run on the TCR CDR3. TCRdb re-analysed the multiplex PCR reads in MiXCR, keeping a single row per CDR3 protein. The sample consists of 380,000 or so distinct CDR3 sequences, roughly 14% of them appearing once. The sample comprised blood. The origin of the receptors is a woman in her thirties with Graves' hyperthyroidism.

This clonotype was counted between two and nine times. This chain connects TRBV6-1 to TRBJ1-5; D uncertain. This CDR3 has 12 amino acids. V shed 7 bases and J shed 6 bases, with 10 bases lying between them. In germline, CDR1 is MNHNS, CDR2 SASEGT. The CDR3 protein is CASTGWGQPQHF. CDR3 DNA sequence: TGTGCCAGCACCGGATGGGGTCAGCCCCAGCATTTT.

This clonotype has a count of ten or more. This chain joins TRBV12-5 and TRBJ2-1; TRBD2 matches 9 bases. The germline gives CDR1 LGHNT, CDR2 FRNRAP. This CDR3 has 17 residues. The V and J ends lost 0 bases and 5 bases, in that order; junction bases with no gene match: 8. The CDR3 sequence: CASGLVLGQRGDNEQFF. The CDR3 region has the DNA TGTGCTAGTGGTTTGGTACTGGGCCAGCGGGGGGACAATGAGCAGTTCTTC. The complete variable domain, with remaining parts taken from reference TRBV12-5 and TRBJ2-1, reads DARVTQTPRHKVTEMGQEVTMRCQPILGHNTVFWYRQTMMQGLELLAYFRNRAPLDDSGMPKDRFSAEMPDATLATLKIQPSEPRDSAVYFCASGLVLGQRGDNEQFFGPGTRLTVL.

This clonotype has just a few counts. The rearrangement uses TRBV19 and TRBJ2-6, with 8 bases aligning to TRBD1. CDR1 LNHDA and CDR2 SQIVND come from the germline V gene (reference sequence). The junction had 2 bases not matched to a gene; V was cut back by 4 bases and J by 0 bases. The CDR3 contains 16 residues. CDR3 nucleotide sequence: TGTGCCAGTAGTACTACAGGGGGCTCTGGGGCCAACGTCCTGACTTTC. Amino acids: CASSTTGGSGANVLTF.

This clonotype occurred many times. This rearrangement joins TRBV2 to TRBJ2-2; no clear D gene. Trimming removed 6 bases at V and 1 base at J, with 6 bases between. Germline CDR1 and CDR2: SNHLY and FYNNEI. CDR3 length: 13 residues. The chain's CDR3 is CASSQENTGELFF. The CDR3 coding sequence is TGTGCCAGCAGCCAGGAGAACACCGGGGAGCTGTTTTTT.

On this clonotype: A much bigger clone sits one base away, suggesting this may be a read error. CDR3 protein: CASSLRSGNEKLSF. Here the CDR3 DNA reads TGTGCCAGCAGTTTGAGGTCGGGGAATGAAAAACTGTCTTTT. The chain uses TRBV12-3 or TRBV12-4 and TRBJ1-4; D is unclear. There are 14 residues in the CDR3.

At least ten counts were recorded for this clonotype. CDR3 in amino acids: CASNEGANQPQHF. The CDR3 DNA follows: TGTGCCAGCAACGAGGGGGCCAATCAGCCCCAGCATTTT. The chain carries TRBV6-1 and TRBJ1-5; TRBD1 agrees at 7 bases. The germline CDR1 and CDR2 sequences are MNHNS and SASEGT. The CDR3 has 13 residues. The ends lost 7 bases at V and 3 bases at J; junction bases unmatched: 3.

The J gene is TRBJ2-7, the V gene TRBV9, with 8 bases lining up with TRBD2. The J call may not be correct, given that the DNA end is closer to TRBJ2-1. The CDR3 loop spans 14 amino acids. Germline assignment: CDR1 SGDLS and CDR2 YYNGEE. DNA of the CDR3: TGTGCCAGCAGCCCGAGTCTAGCGGGCCACGAGCAGTTCTTC. Amino acid sequence: CASSPSLAGHEQFF.

As regards this clonotype: A junction boundary mismatches the germline segment, possibly from a read error. This chain links TRBV7-9 with TRBJ2-6, with 7 bases lining up with TRBD1. Looked up from germline, CDR1 is SEHNR and CDR2 is FQNEAQ (reference sequence). The CDR3 consists of 18 residues. CDR3: CASGFVEGGGSGANVLTF. In DNA, the CDR3 is TGTGCCAGCGGCTTCGTGGAAGGGGGCGGATCTGGGGCCAACGTCCTGACTTTC.

CDR3 region: CSARENGLNYGYTF. Here the CDR3 DNA reads TGCAGTGCTAGAGAAAATGGATTGAACTATGGCTACACCTTC. The chain links TRBV20-1 to TRBJ1-2; D unresolved. Germline CDR1 reads DFQATT; CDR2 reads SNEGSKA (reference sequence). V dropped 0 bases and J dropped 2 bases, with 10 bases sitting between them. The CDR3 covers 14 residues.

This clonotype occurred once. The rearrangement uses TRBV27 and TRBJ2-1; the match to TRBD2 covers 7 bases. The CDR3 has 15 amino acids. Germline CDR1 reads MNHEY; CDR2 reads SMNVEV (reference sequence). V was pared by 4 bases and J by 2 bases, with 5 bases of the junction left unmatched. The CDR3 coding sequence is TGTGCCAGCAGTTCTAGCGGTTTCACCTACAATGAGCAGTTCTTC. This sequence encodes CASSSSGFTYNEQFF.

Worth noting for this clonotype: The junction and the germline gene differ at one end; a read error may be behind it. This rearrangement joins TRBV12-3 or TRBV12-4 to TRBJ2-2, with TRBD1 identical over 10 bases. This CDR3 has 14 amino acids. The CDR3 coding sequence is TGTGCCAGCGCTGGGACAGGGGACACCGTGGAGCTGTTTTTT. As protein: CASAGTGDTVELFF.

This clonotype came up a few times. This chain connects TRBV28 to TRBJ2-3; 15 positions match TRBD2. Germline V gene data show CDR1 as MDHEN and CDR2 as SYDVKM. Trimming took 5 bases from V and 5 from J; bases not matched to a gene: 17. The CDR3 length is 20 residues. The CDR3 sequence: CASSLFLPGTSGRYGDTQYF. Written as DNA, the CDR3 is TGTGCCAGCAGTCTATTTCTACCCGGGACTAGCGGGAGGTATGGAGATACGCAGTATTTT. Looking up the rest from reference TRBV28 and TRBJ2-3 gives the full variable domain: DVKVTQSSRYLVKRTGEKVFLECVQDMDHENMFWYRQDPGLGLRLIYFSYDVKMKEKGDIPEGYSVSREKKERFSLILESASTNQTSMYLCASSLFLPGTSGRYGDTQYFGPGTRLTVL.

This rearrangement joins TRBV28 to TRBJ2-1; D is perhaps TRBD2 (6 bases). The germline V gene encodes CDR1 MDHEN and CDR2 SYDVKM. The V end lost 10 bases, the J end lost 9 bases, and 13 bases lay between the germline ends. The CDR3 has 11 residues. The CDR3 DNA follows: TGTGCCACCTCGGGAGTTTCTGAGCAGTTCTTC. It translates to CATSGVSEQFF. The complete variable domain, with remaining parts taken from reference TRBV28 and TRBJ2-1, reads DVKVTQSSRYLVKRTGEKVFLECVQDMDHENMFWYRQDPGLGLRLIYFSYDVKMKEKGDIPEGYSVSREKKERFSLILESASTNQTSMYLCATSGVSEQFFGPGTRLTVL.

This clonotype was observed at least ten times. The V call is TRBV2, the J call TRBJ2-7; D call uncertain. Trimming pared 6 bases from V and 2 bases from J, leaving 11 bases between. The CDR3 is made up of 13 amino acids. The germline V gene encodes CDR1 SNHLY and CDR2 FYNNEI. CDR3 DNA sequence: TGTGCCAGCAGCCGCAAACCAGCCTACGAGCAGTACTTC. It translates to CASSRKPAYEQYF.